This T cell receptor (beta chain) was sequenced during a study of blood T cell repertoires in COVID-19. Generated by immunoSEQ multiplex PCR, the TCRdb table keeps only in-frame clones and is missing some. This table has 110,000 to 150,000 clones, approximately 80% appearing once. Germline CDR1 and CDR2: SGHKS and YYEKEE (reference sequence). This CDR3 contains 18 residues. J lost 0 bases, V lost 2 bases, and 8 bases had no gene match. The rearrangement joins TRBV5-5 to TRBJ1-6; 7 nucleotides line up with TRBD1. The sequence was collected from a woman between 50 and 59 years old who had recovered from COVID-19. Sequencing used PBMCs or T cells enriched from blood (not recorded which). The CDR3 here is CASSFRTGLSSYNSPLHF. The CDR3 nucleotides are TGTGCCAGCAGCTTCCGGACAGGCCTGAGCTCCTATAATTCACCCCTCCACTTT. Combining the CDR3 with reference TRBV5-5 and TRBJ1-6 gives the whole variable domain DAGVTQSPTHLIKTRGQQVTLRCSPISGHKSVSWYQQVLGQGPQFIFQYYEKEERGRGNFPDRFSARQFPNYSSELNVNALLLGDSALYLCASSFRTGLSSYNSPLHFGNGTRLTVT.